This TCR beta chain was profiled in a study of blood T cells in healthy people across ages. A second PCR of about 7 to 12 cycles used a sample-barcoded 5' primer and a J-beta primer mix. TCRdb ran MiXCR on the 5' RACE reads and lists one entry per CDR3 protein. The repertoire consists of 650,000 to 950,000 distinct CDR3 sequences, with roughly 44% occurring once and the leading ten covering roughly 19%. Trimming removed 1 base from V and 4 bases from J, with 7 bases in between. This CDR3 is 14 amino acids long. Germline CDR1 reads MGHRA; CDR2 reads YSYEKL. This sequence originates from a man in his sixties in good health. The chain recombines TRBV4-1 with TRBJ1-4; D ambiguous. What was sequenced was blood. CDR3 nucleotide sequence: TGCGCCAGCAGCCAAGTGGGCGGTAATGAAAAACTGTTTTTT. Amino acid sequence: CASSQVGGNEKLFF.